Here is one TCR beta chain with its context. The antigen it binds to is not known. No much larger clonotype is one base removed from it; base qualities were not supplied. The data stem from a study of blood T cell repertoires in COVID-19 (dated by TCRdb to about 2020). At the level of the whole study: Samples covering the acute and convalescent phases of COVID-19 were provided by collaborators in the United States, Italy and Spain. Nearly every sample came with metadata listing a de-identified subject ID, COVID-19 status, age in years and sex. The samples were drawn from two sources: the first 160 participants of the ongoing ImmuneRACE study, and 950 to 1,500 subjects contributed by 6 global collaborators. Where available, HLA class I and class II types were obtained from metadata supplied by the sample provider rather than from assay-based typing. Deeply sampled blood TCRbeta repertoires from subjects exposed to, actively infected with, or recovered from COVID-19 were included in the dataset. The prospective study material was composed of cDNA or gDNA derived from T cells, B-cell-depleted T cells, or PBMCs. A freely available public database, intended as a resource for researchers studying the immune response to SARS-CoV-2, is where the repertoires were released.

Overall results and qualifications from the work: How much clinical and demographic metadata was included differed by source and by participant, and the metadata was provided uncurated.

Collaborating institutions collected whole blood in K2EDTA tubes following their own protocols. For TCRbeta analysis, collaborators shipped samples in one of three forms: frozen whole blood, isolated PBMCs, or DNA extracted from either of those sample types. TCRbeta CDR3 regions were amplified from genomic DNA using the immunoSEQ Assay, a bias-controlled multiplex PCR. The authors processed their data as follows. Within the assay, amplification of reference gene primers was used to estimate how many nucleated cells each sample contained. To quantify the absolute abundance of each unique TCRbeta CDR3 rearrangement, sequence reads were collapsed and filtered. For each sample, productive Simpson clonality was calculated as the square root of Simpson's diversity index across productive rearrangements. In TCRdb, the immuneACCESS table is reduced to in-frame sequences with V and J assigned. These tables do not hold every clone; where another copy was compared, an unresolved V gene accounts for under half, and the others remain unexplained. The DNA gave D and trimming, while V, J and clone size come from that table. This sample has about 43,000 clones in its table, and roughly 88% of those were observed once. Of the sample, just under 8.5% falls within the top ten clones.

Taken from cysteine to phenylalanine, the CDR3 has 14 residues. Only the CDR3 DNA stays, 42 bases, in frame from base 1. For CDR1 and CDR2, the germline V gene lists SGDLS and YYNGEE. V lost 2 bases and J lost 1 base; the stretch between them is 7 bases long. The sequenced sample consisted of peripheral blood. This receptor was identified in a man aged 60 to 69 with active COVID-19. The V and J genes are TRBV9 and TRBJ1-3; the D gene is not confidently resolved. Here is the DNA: TGTGCCAGCAGCGTCCCACAGTCTGGAAACACCATATATTTT. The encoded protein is CASSVPQSGNTIYF.